The 31 T cell receptor beta chains presented below share a single source sample, sequenced in a study of T cell responses to AZD1222 COVID-19 vaccine. Sequencing used immunoSEQ multiplex PCR; TCRdb keeps in-frame clones, though not all of them. Among 150,000 or so clones listed, roughly nine tenths were seen once. The sample consisted of peripheral blood, taken 28 days after the second AZD1222 dose. The receptors stem from an adult who received the AZD1222 COVID-19 vaccine.

V usage is TRBV5-6 and J usage is TRBJ2-5, with 8 bases matching TRBD1. Losses at the gene ends were 0 bases for V and 6 bases for J; bases not matched to a gene: 1. CDR1 is SGHDT and CDR2 is YYEEEE in the germline V gene. The CDR3 is 13 residues long. This chain's CDR3 is CASSLGQGKTQYF. For the CDR3, the DNA is TGTGCCAGCAGCTTGGGACAGGGGAAGACCCAGTACTTC.

The rearrangement links TRBV19 to TRBJ2-7, with D perhaps given as TRBD1 or TRBD2 (5 bases each). This CDR3 is built from 15 residues. In germline, CDR1 is LNHDA, CDR2 SQIVND (reference sequence). V shed 7 bases and J shed 3 bases, with 19 bases lying between them. The CDR3 region is CASNYRWGKSYEQYF. CDR3 DNA: TGTGCCAGTAATTATCGGTGGGGGAAGAGCTACGAGCAGTACTTC.

The table lists this clone with a few counts. The V and J genes are TRBV4-2 and TRBJ2-1; 12 nucleotides line up with TRBD2. Germline trimming cut 4 bases from V and 6 bases from J; bases unmatched to any gene: 7. Germline CDR1 and CDR2: LGHNA and YNFKEQ. The CDR3 consists of 16 residues. The CDR3 DNA follows: TGTGCCAGCAGCCCACCTAGCGGGAGGGCCGTCAATGAGCAGTTCTTC. Protein sequence: CASSPPSGRAVNEQFF.

This chain joins TRBV2 and TRBJ1-2; TRBD1 matches at 9 bases. The V gene end was trimmed by 5 bases and the J gene end by 1 base; junction bases not matched to a gene: 5. The length of the CDR3 is 15 residues. CDR1 and CDR2 (germline): SNHLY, FYNNEI. The CDR3 loop is CASSSRQGGNYGYTF. The CDR3 DNA reads as TGTGCCAGCAGTTCCCGACAGGGGGGTAACTATGGCTACACCTTC.

V usage is TRBV18 and J usage is TRBJ1-6; 11 bases match TRBD1. Germline CDR1 KGHSH, CDR2 LQKENI. The CDR3 contains 15 residues. J lost 10 bases, V lost 4 bases, and 6 bases had no gene match. The CDR3 bases are TGTGCCAGCTCACTTGGACAGGGGGCCGAATCACCCCTCCACTTT. This encodes CASSLGQGAESPLHF.

The chain couples TRBV6-5 to TRBJ1-1; possibly TRBD1 for D (5 bases). This CDR3 contains 14 residues. V shed 4 bases and J shed 0 bases, with 9 bases lying between them. In germline, CDR1 is MNHEY, CDR2 SVGAGI. This chain's CDR3 is CASSSGALNTEAFF. The CDR3 region has the DNA TGTGCCAGCAGTTCCGGGGCTCTGAACACTGAAGCTTTCTTT.

Here the CDR3 reads CASSPPGWGEDIQYF. The CDR3 bases are TGTGCCAGCAGCCCCCCGGGATGGGGGGAGGACATTCAGTACTTC. The chain employs TRBV3-1 (or the pseudogene TRBV3-2) and TRBJ2-4; a possible D gene is TRBD2 (6 bases). Germline CDR1 is LGHDT and CDR2 is YNNKEL (reference sequence). V was cut by 4 bases and J by 8 bases, with 18 bases left in between. The CDR3 has 15 amino acids.

The chain is built from TRBV12-3 or TRBV12-4 and TRBJ2-1, with unresolved D. This CDR3 has 13 residues. The V end lost 6 bases, the J end lost 2 bases, and 8 bases lay between the germline ends. The CDR3 here is CASSAQTYNEQFF. DNA for the CDR3: TGTGCCAGCAGCGCCCAAACCTACAATGAGCAGTTCTTC.

V usage is TRBV18 and J usage is TRBJ1-5, with D tentatively TRBD1 (5 bases). The CDR3 runs to 13 residues. Germline CDR1 is KGHSH and CDR2 is LQKENI. Trimming cost V 4 bases and J 4 bases, with 8 bases left between them. The CDR3 DNA reads as TGTGCCAGCTCACAGGGACTAAATCAGCCCCAGCATTTT. Its translation is CASSQGLNQPQHF. The entire variable domain, with the rest obtained from reference TRBV18 and TRBJ1-5, is as follows: NAGVMQNPRHLVRRRGQEARLRCSPMKGHSHVYWYRQLPEEGLKFMVYLQKENIIDESGMPKERFSAEFPKEGPSILRIQQVVRGDSAAYFCASSQGLNQPQHFGDGTRLSIL.

V is TRBV9 and J is TRBJ1-6; D gene uncertain. Deletions cut 0 bases from V and 10 bases from J, with 11 bases between. The CDR3 sequence is 14 residues long. Germline values: CDR1 SGDLS, CDR2 YYNGEE. The CDR3 spells CASSVGAEKSPLHF. CDR3 coding DNA: TGTGCCAGCAGCGTAGGGGCAGAGAAATCACCCCTCCACTTT.

This chain connects TRBV10-3 to TRBJ1-2; D perhaps matches TRBD1 (5 bases). V was trimmed by 9 bases and J by 4 bases, leaving 15 bases between them. There are 13 residues in the CDR3. CDR1 ENHRY and CDR2 SYGVKD come from the germline V gene. The CDR3 protein is CAIGDFSGYGYTF. The CDR3 DNA is TGTGCCATAGGGGATTTCAGTGGCTATGGCTACACCTTC.

A single count supports this clone. The gene calls are TRBV7-2 and TRBJ2-1; D not certain. Trimming cost V 2 bases and J 4 bases, with 6 bases left between them. CDR1 is SGHTA, CDR2 FQGNSA, per germline. The length of the CDR3 is 13 residues. DNA of the CDR3: TGTGCCAGCAGCTTATTAATGTACAATGAGCAGTTCTTC. It translates to CASSLLMYNEQFF.

This chain joins TRBV5-6 and TRBJ2-5; D unresolved. The germline gives CDR1 SGHDT, CDR2 YYEEEE. CDR3 length: 17 residues. Trimming took 1 base from V and 5 from J, leaving 21 bases between them. The CDR3 bases are TGTGCCAGCAGCTTGTCTCGACGAGCCGAACGGCGGGAGACCCAGTACTTC. This gives the protein CASSLSRRAERRETQYF.

This clone appeared once. The V call is TRBV9, the J call TRBJ2-3, with unresolved D. V was cut by 3 bases and J by 4 bases, with 12 bases left in between. The length of the CDR3 is 14 residues. Germline CDR1 is SGDLS and CDR2 is YYNGEE. CDR3 region: CASSDLRGPDTQYF. The CDR3 region has the DNA TGTGCCAGCAGCGACCTCCGTGGGCCAGATACGCAGTATTTT.

The chain combines TRBV14 with TRBJ2-1, with TRBD2 identical over 7 bases. The J segment lost 1 base and the V segment lost 3 bases, leaving 9 bases of the junction unmatched. The CDR3 has 17 residues. CDR1 is SGHDN, CDR2 FVKESK, per germline. The CDR3 is CASSQGPGTTSYNEQFF. In DNA form, the CDR3 reads TGTGCCAGCAGCCAGGGGCCCGGGACTACTTCCTACAATGAGCAGTTCTTC. Full variable domain (missing parts from reference TRBV14 and TRBJ2-1): EAGVTQFPSHSVIEKGQTVTLRCDPISGHDNLYWYRRVMGKEIKFLLHFVKESKQDESGMPNNRFLAERTGGTYSTLKVQPAELEDSGVYFCASSQGPGTTSYNEQFFGPGTRLTVL.

The chain uses TRBV28 and TRBJ2-5; 10 bases match TRBD1. Per the germline V gene, CDR1 is MDHEN and CDR2 is SYDVKM. The CDR3 is made up of 16 amino acids. Unmatched junction bases numbered 8, after V lost 6 bases and J lost 1 base. The CDR3 coding sequence is TGTGCCAGCAGCGCCGCCGGGACAGGGGCCCAAGAGACCCAGTACTTC. This encodes CASSAAGTGAQETQYF.

V is TRBV7-2 and J is TRBJ2-3; D is possibly TRBD1 (6 bases). This CDR3 is 14 amino acids long. Trimming left V 5 bases short and J 2 bases short, with 11 bases between. CDR1 and CDR2 from the germline V gene are SGHTA and FQGNSA. The CDR3 sequence: CASSPWTDTDTQYF. The CDR3 nucleotides are TGTGCCAGCAGCCCCTGGACAGACACAGATACGCAGTATTTT. The full variable domain, completed using reference TRBV7-2 and TRBJ2-3, is GAGVSQSPSNKVTEKGKDVELRCDPISGHTALYWYRQSLGQGLEFLIYFQGNSAPDKSGLPSDRFSAERTGGSVSTLTIQRTQQEDSAVYLCASSPWTDTDTQYFGPGTRLTVL.

The rearrangement uses TRBV5-4 and TRBJ2-3, with D perhaps TRBD1 (5 bases). Trimming shortened V by 0 bases and J by 2 bases, and 10 bases separated the two germline ends. Germline V lookup: CDR1 SGHNT, CDR2 YYREEE (reference sequence). This CDR3 spans 15 amino acids. The chain's CDR3 is CASSLDRGTTDTQYF. The DNA for the CDR3 is TGTGCCAGCAGCTTGGATAGGGGAACCACAGATACGCAGTATTTT.

The rearrangement links TRBV7-8 to TRBJ2-7, with unresolved D. The CDR3 sequence is 17 residues long. Germline CDR1 reads SGHVS; CDR2 reads FQNEAQ. V was trimmed by 3 bases and J by 3 bases, leaving 21 bases between them. CDR3 residues: CASSFGLGTPGYYEQYF. The CDR3 region has the DNA TGTGCCAGCAGCTTTGGTCTGGGCACTCCCGGCTACTACGAGCAGTACTTC.

The chain is built from TRBV3-1 (or the pseudogene TRBV3-2) and TRBJ2-3, with unresolved D. Trimming pared 1 base from V and 2 bases from J, leaving 4 bases between. The CDR3 runs to 13 residues. The germline CDR1 and CDR2 sequences are LGHDT and YNNKEL (reference sequence). The CDR3 loop reads CASSQVTTDTQYF. CDR3 bases: TGTGCCAGCAGCCAAGTTACCACAGATACGCAGTATTTT.

For the CDR3, the DNA is TGTGCCAGCAGACAAGCGGGGGGGCGGGAGACCCAGTACTTC. The encoded protein is CASRQAGGRETQYF. The chain combines TRBV6-5 with TRBJ2-5; TRBD2 agrees at 10 bases. V lost 6 bases and J lost 5; bases outside the gene matches: 6. The CDR3 is made up of 14 amino acids. Germline CDR1 MNHEY, CDR2 SVGAGI.

This sequence joins TRBV12-3 or TRBV12-4 and TRBJ1-1, with TRBD1 as a possible D gene (6 bases). This CDR3 is built from 11 residues. V was clipped by 6 bases and J by 10 bases, with 12 bases between them. CDR3 nucleotide sequence: TGTGCCAGCAGCGAGGGGGTGGGAGCTTTCTTT. It is translated as CASSEGVGAFF.

The chain couples TRBV7-2 to TRBJ2-5; 12 nucleotides match TRBD2. The CDR3 runs to 17 residues. Germline V CDR1 and CDR2: SGHTA, FQGNSA. V was pared by 3 bases and J by 1 base, with 6 bases of the junction left unmatched. As DNA, the CDR3 is TGTGCCAGCAGCTTTGGATTACTAGCGGGAGGCCAAGAGACCCAGTACTTC. Amino acid sequence: CASSFGLLAGGQETQYF.

This chain links TRBV4-2 with TRBJ2-7; 9 bases fit TRBD1. V gave up 0 bases and J gave up 5 bases; unmatched junction bases: 11. Germline values: CDR1 LGHNA, CDR2 YNFKEQ. The CDR3 has 17 amino acids. In nucleotides, the CDR3 is TGTGCCAGCAGCCAAGATAGAGGGGGGACAGGGAACCACGAGCAGTACTTC. Its protein product is CASSQDRGGTGNHEQYF.

The gene calls are TRBV4-2 and TRBJ2-5; TRBD2 matches 16 bases. Germline values: CDR1 LGHNA, CDR2 YNFKEQ. CDR3 length: 15 amino acids. Losses at the gene ends were 3 bases for V and 5 bases for J; bases not matched to a gene: 0. CDR3 residues: CASSQGLAGGETQYF. CDR3 DNA sequence: TGTGCCAGCAGCCAGGGACTAGCGGGGGGGGAGACCCAGTACTTC.

The chain carries TRBV19 and TRBJ2-7; TRBD1 is a possible D gene (6 bases). V lost 4 bases and J 0 bases, leaving 7 bases between the germline ends. Germline V gives CDR1 LNHDA, CDR2 SQIVND (reference sequence). The CDR3 is 13 amino acids. The CDR3 is CASSRDISYEQYF. CDR3 DNA sequence: TGTGCCAGTAGTAGGGACATCTCCTACGAGCAGTACTTC.

CDR3 residues: CASSVSGIGNTIYF. DNA of the CDR3: TGTGCCAGCAGCGTTTCAGGGATCGGAAACACCATATATTTT. The rearrangement joins TRBV9 to TRBJ1-3, with a possible D match to TRBD1 (5 bases). The CDR3 totals 14 residues. CDR1 and CDR2 from the germline V gene are SGDLS and YYNGEE. V shed 2 bases and J shed 4 bases, with 10 bases lying between them.

There are a few counts of this clone. The genes are TRBV7-9 and TRBJ1-4; TRBD1 aligns across 11 bases. After removal of 1 base from V and 2 bases from J, the junction contained 0 bases not matched to a gene. The CDR3 extends over 16 amino acids. CDR1 is SEHNR, CDR2 FQNEAQ, per germline (reference sequence). CDR3 sequence: CASSLGDRGTNEKLFF. In DNA form, the CDR3 reads TGTGCCAGCAGCTTAGGGGACAGGGGGACTAATGAAAAACTGTTTTTT.

This clone was counted once. V and J are TRBV21-1 and TRBJ1-2; the tabulated D call, TRBD1, remains unverified against the DNA. TRBV21-1 is an annotated pseudogene. The CDR3 runs to 16 residues. The DNA for the CDR3 is TGTGCCAGCGGGCGACAGGGAGAGAGCGTTAACTATGGCTACACCTTC. This translates into CASGRQGESVNYGYTF.

This chain joins TRBV11-2 and TRBJ2-7; TRBD2 matches 9 bases. Germline CDR1 is SGHAT and CDR2 is FQNNGV. This CDR3 contains 12 residues. Trimming removed 6 bases from V and 6 bases from J; junction bases left unmatched: 3. In DNA, the CDR3 is TGTGCCAGCAGTAGTAGCGGGAGCGAGCAGTACTTC. Translated: CASSSSGSEQYF.

The chain carries TRBV27 and TRBJ1-2; D unclear. The V end was cut by 5 bases, the J end by 1 base, with 11 bases between. Germline loops: CDR1 MNHEY, CDR2 SMNVEV (reference sequence). There are 14 residues in the CDR3. The CDR3 bases are TGTGCCAGCAGTCTCACCCCCAATAACTATGGCTACACCTTC. Residues: CASSLTPNNYGYTF.